One TCR beta chain is described in this entry. Trimming removed 2 bases at V and 4 bases at J, with 9 bases between. The CDR3 has 14 residues. The germline gives CDR1 WNHNN, CDR2 SYGVQD (reference sequence). The source of the sample is a study of T-cell reconstitution after alpha-beta-depleted transplantation in children. Unique molecular identifiers were used to barcode this TCRbeta library. TCRdb passed the PCR reads through MiXCR, listing each CDR3 protein once. There are approximately 520,000 distinct CDR3 sequences in the sample; approximately 29% occur only once, and 2% to 3% lies in the top ten.

The receptor's source is a human donor who donated a stem cell graft to a child with aplastic anemia. The V call is TRBV10-1, the J call TRBJ1-3; D is unresolved. The sequenced sample was PBMCs from the stem cell graft donor, obtained from the stem cell graft. The CDR3 DNA reads as TGCGCCAGCAGTGAGCCCGGGAAGGGAAACACCATATATTTT. Protein product: CASSEPGKGNTIYF.